The clone carrying this T cell receptor (beta chain) was counted a few times. This sample was included in a study of blood T cells in healthy people across ages. The second PCR ran about 6 to 11 cycles with a sample-barcoded 5' primer and J-beta primers. Individual samples furnished no less than 3 million CDR3-containing paired-end reads apiece. MiXCR, applied by TCRdb to the 5' RACE reads, yields one record per CDR3 protein. The data show about 630,000 distinct CDR3 sequences, around 21% seen once. The CDR3 runs 12 residues. The V end was cut by 4 bases, the J end by 3 bases, with 6 bases between. CDR1 and CDR2 from the germline V gene are ENHRY and SYGVKD.

V and J are TRBV10-3 and TRBJ2-5; D is ambiguous. The clonotype originates from a man in his 70s in good health. Sequenced sample: blood. The CDR3 here is CAISAQKETQYF. In DNA form, the CDR3 reads TGTGCCATCAGTGCACAGAAAGAGACCCAGTACTTC.